This record concerns one TCR beta chain sequence. This record comes from a study of blood T cell repertoires in COVID-19. The overall study: PBMCs, B-cell-depleted T cells, or T cells provided the cDNA or gDNA that made up the material.

Germline V gene data show CDR1 as SNHLY and CDR2 as FYNNEI. V gave up 1 base and J gave up 6 bases, with 12 bases separating them. CDR3 length: 14 amino acids. Original methodology: By means of reference gene primer amplification, nucleated cell counts were estimated. The protocol was immunoSEQ multiplex PCR, while the TCRdb copy is restricted to in-frame clones and leaves out a portion. That table is the source of V, J and clone size, and D and trimming were worked out from the DNA. Of about 70,000 clones listed, roughly 84% were seen once; the top ten hold roughly 11%. Sequenced: peripheral blood. V usage is TRBV2 and J usage is TRBJ2-5; D perhaps matches TRBD1 (6 bases). The TCR originated in a woman in her late teens or twenties with acute or convalescent COVID-19. CDR3: CASSEGWQGQTQYF. The CDR3 DNA is TGTGCCAGCAGTGAAGGGTGGCAGGGGCAGACCCAGTACTTC.